These T cell receptor beta chains were read from a single sample in a study of blood T cell repertoires in COVID-19. Produced via immunoSEQ multiplex PCR; TCRdb's table is partial and in-frame only. The profile shows approximately 270,000 clones, approximately 90% of them singletons. Sequencing was done on a sample of PBMCs or T cells enriched from blood (not recorded which). Every receptor here comes from a man aged 40-55 years who had been exposed to COVID-19. The CDR3 runs from the conserved cysteine through the conserved F or W. The order of the fields is J gene, V gene, clone size, D gene, CDR3 protein, CDR3 DNA. D genes are given only for firm matches. Not all rows give a size; the values are once, few, many and, for expanded clones, a class.

j_gene: TRBJ2-1; v_gene: TRBV7-9; abundance: NA; d_gene: NA; CDR3aa: CASSSLGAAYNEQFF; CDR3nt: TGTGCCAGCAGCAGCTTAGGGGCCGCTTACAATGAGCAGTTCTTC
j_gene: TRBJ2-7; v_gene: TRBV28; abundance: NA; d_gene: NA; CDR3aa: CASSFASKSTGPLHEQYF; CDR3nt: TGTGCCAGCAGTTTTGCGAGCAAGTCGACAGGTCCCCTCCACGAGCAGTACTTC
j_gene: TRBJ1-3; v_gene: TRBV14; abundance: NA; d_gene: NA; CDR3aa: CASSRDRSSGNTIYF; CDR3nt: TGTGCCAGCAGCCGCGACAGGAGCTCTGGAAACACCATATATTTT
j_gene: TRBJ1-1; v_gene: TRBV4-1; abundance: NA; d_gene: TRBD1; CDR3aa: CASSQDLGTGNTEAFF; CDR3nt: TGCGCCAGCAGCCAAGATCTTGGGACAGGGAACACTGAAGCTTTCTTT
j_gene: TRBJ1-4; v_gene: TRBV28; abundance: NA; d_gene: NA; CDR3aa: CASSPVSGRFTNEKLFF; CDR3nt: TGTGCCAGCAGCCCGGTCTCGGGGAGGTTTACTAATGAAAAACTGTTTTTT
j_gene: TRBJ2-7; v_gene: TRBV27; abundance: NA; d_gene: NA; CDR3aa: CASSTGGVAYEQYF; CDR3nt: TGTGCCAGCAGTACAGGGGGGGTTGCCTACGAGCAGTACTTC
j_gene: TRBJ1-5; v_gene: TRBV28; abundance: NA; d_gene: NA; CDR3aa: CASKKPGGNQPQHF; CDR3nt: TGTGCCAGTAAGAAACCCGGGGGCAATCAGCCCCAGCATTTT
j_gene: TRBJ1-1; v_gene: TRBV18; abundance: NA; d_gene: TRBD1; CDR3aa: CASSPTGGNRPRRNTEAFF; CDR3nt: TGTGCCAGCTCACCAACAGGGGGCAATAGACCAAGAAGGAACACTGAAGCTTTCTTT
j_gene: TRBJ1-2; v_gene: TRBV6-5; abundance: NA; d_gene: NA; CDR3aa: CASRRQSTSYGYTF; CDR3nt: TGTGCCAGCAGAAGACAGAGTACGTCCTATGGCTACACCTTC
j_gene: TRBJ1-2; v_gene: TRBV27; abundance: NA; d_gene: TRBD1; CDR3aa: CASSLSQGAGGYTF; CDR3nt: TGTGCCAGCAGTTTATCACAGGGGGCTGGAGGCTACACCTTC
j_gene: TRBJ1-2; v_gene: TRBV28; abundance: NA; d_gene: NA; CDR3aa: CASSPGARYTF; CDR3nt: TGTGCCAGCAGTCCAGGGGCGCGCTACACCTTC
j_gene: TRBJ2-2; v_gene: TRBV7-6; abundance: NA; d_gene: NA; CDR3aa: CASSLGHTQLTTTGELFF; CDR3nt: TGTGCCAGCAGCTTAGGACACACCCAATTAACGACCACCGGGGAGCTGTTTTTT
j_gene: TRBJ2-1; v_gene: TRBV6-5; abundance: NA; d_gene: TRBD2; CDR3aa: CASYSGSLDNEQFF; CDR3nt: TGTGCCAGTTATAGCGGGAGTCTGGACAATGAGCAGTTCTTC
j_gene: TRBJ1-2; v_gene: TRBV6-6; abundance: NA; d_gene: TRBD1; CDR3aa: CASSYLDRDGYTF; CDR3nt: TGTGCCAGCAGTTACCTGGACAGGGATGGCTACACCTTC
j_gene: TRBJ2-2; v_gene: TRBV30; abundance: NA; d_gene: TRBD1; CDR3aa: CAWSTGVNTGELFF; CDR3nt: TGTGCCTGGAGTACAGGGGTGAACACCGGGGAGCTGTTTTTT
j_gene: TRBJ2-1; v_gene: TRBV11-2; abundance: NA; d_gene: TRBD2; CDR3aa: CASSRLAGGGDEQFF; CDR3nt: TGTGCCAGCAGCCGACTAGCGGGAGGGGGGGATGAGCAGTTCTTC
j_gene: TRBJ2-1; v_gene: TRBV5-6; abundance: NA; d_gene: NA; CDR3aa: CASSLSGVEQFF; CDR3nt: TGTGCCAGCAGCTTGTCGGGGGTTGAGCAGTTCTTC
j_gene: TRBJ2-7; v_gene: TRBV5-1; abundance: NA; d_gene: NA; CDR3aa: CASSSTYEQYF; CDR3nt: TGCGCCAGCAGCTCCACCTACGAGCAGTACTTC
j_gene: TRBJ1-1; v_gene: TRBV30; abundance: NA; d_gene: NA; CDR3aa: CAWESIPSSGTEAFF; CDR3nt: TGTGCCTGGGAATCGATCCCCTCAAGCGGGACTGAAGCTTTCTTT
j_gene: TRBJ2-2; v_gene: TRBV24-1; abundance: NA; d_gene: TRBD2; CDR3aa: CATSEGGSPTGELFF; CDR3nt: TGTGCCACCAGTGAGGGCGGGAGTCCCACCGGGGAGCTGTTTTTT
j_gene: TRBJ1-5; v_gene: TRBV9; abundance: NA; d_gene: NA; CDR3aa: CASSPGRGQPQHF; CDR3nt: TGTGCCAGCAGCCCCGGTAGGGGTCAGCCCCAGCATTTT
j_gene: TRBJ2-2; v_gene: TRBV12-3/TRBV12-4; abundance: NA; d_gene: NA; CDR3aa: CASSGSVAGELFF; CDR3nt: TGTGCCAGCAGTGGAAGCGTCGCCGGGGAGCTGTTTTTT
j_gene: TRBJ1-2; v_gene: TRBV20-1; abundance: once; d_gene: TRBD1; CDR3aa: CSASRVGTGDDGYTF; CDR3nt: TGCAGTGCTAGTCGAGTCGGGACAGGGGACGATGGCTACACCTTC
j_gene: TRBJ2-7; v_gene: TRBV28; abundance: NA; d_gene: TRBD1; CDR3aa: CASSPWDRVTPYDEQYF; CDR3nt: TGTGCCAGCAGTCCCTGGGACAGGGTAACCCCATACGACGAGCAGTACTTC
j_gene: TRBJ2-4; v_gene: TRBV11-3; abundance: NA; d_gene: NA; CDR3aa: CASSPQRDIAKNIQYF; CDR3nt: TGTGCCAGCAGTCCACAGCGGGACATAGCCAAAAACATTCAGTACTTC
j_gene: TRBJ2-7; v_gene: TRBV5-1; abundance: NA; d_gene: TRBD2; CDR3aa: CASRSLAGVRYEQYF; CDR3nt: TGCGCCAGCAGATCCTTAGCGGGAGTCCGTTACGAGCAGTACTTC
j_gene: TRBJ1-5; v_gene: TRBV4-3; abundance: NA; d_gene: TRBD1; CDR3aa: CASSPVLQGAQPQHF; CDR3nt: TGCGCCAGCAGCCCGGTTCTACAGGGGGCTCAGCCCCAGCATTTT
j_gene: TRBJ2-7; v_gene: TRBV20-1; abundance: NA; d_gene: TRBD1; CDR3aa: CSASSGTGSLEQYF; CDR3nt: TGCAGTGCTAGTTCCGGGACAGGGAGTTTGGAGCAGTACTTC
j_gene: TRBJ1-2; v_gene: TRBV5-1; abundance: NA; d_gene: TRBD1; CDR3aa: CASSLDLMDRGTRSHYGYTF; CDR3nt: TGCGCCAGCAGCTTGGATTTAATGGACAGGGGGACAAGATCCCACTATGGCTACACCTTC
j_gene: TRBJ1-2; v_gene: TRBV27; abundance: NA; d_gene: NA; CDR3aa: CASSPINVQYYGYTF; CDR3nt: TGTGCCAGCAGTCCGATAAACGTCCAGTATTATGGCTACACCTTC
j_gene: TRBJ2-1; v_gene: TRBV7-3; abundance: NA; d_gene: TRBD2; CDR3aa: CASSLSGLANEQFF; CDR3nt: TGTGCCAGCAGCTTATCGGGACTAGCGAATGAGCAGTTCTTC
j_gene: TRBJ2-5; v_gene: TRBV7-3; abundance: NA; d_gene: NA; CDR3aa: CASSSTGRGETQYF; CDR3nt: TGTGCCAGCAGCTCTACAGGGAGGGGAGAGACCCAGTACTTC
j_gene: TRBJ2-2; v_gene: TRBV5-6; abundance: NA; d_gene: TRBD2; CDR3aa: CASSLMGFSGQNTGELFF; CDR3nt: TGTGCCAGCAGCTTGATGGGGTTTAGCGGGCAAAACACCGGGGAGCTGTTTTTT
j_gene: TRBJ1-1; v_gene: TRBV12-3/TRBV12-4; abundance: once; d_gene: NA; CDR3aa: CASSPLEGLAFF; CDR3nt: TGTGCCAGCAGTCCCTTGGAGGGGTTGGCTTTCTTT
j_gene: TRBJ1-4; v_gene: TRBV28; abundance: once; d_gene: NA; CDR3aa: CASSYPGGGDEKLFF; CDR3nt: TGTGCCAGCTCCTACCCCGGCGGGGGAGATGAAAAACTGTTTTTT
j_gene: TRBJ1-4; v_gene: TRBV5-1; abundance: NA; d_gene: TRBD1; CDR3aa: CASSLAGGAEKLFF; CDR3nt: TGCGCCAGCAGCTTGGCAGGGGGCGCCGAAAAACTGTTTTTT
j_gene: TRBJ2-2; v_gene: TRBV6-5; abundance: NA; d_gene: NA; CDR3aa: CASTSAPGELFF; CDR3nt: TGTGCCTCCACGAGCGCCCCCGGGGAGCTGTTTTTT
j_gene: TRBJ2-3; v_gene: TRBV10-3; abundance: NA; d_gene: TRBD2; CDR3aa: CAISGSGGRASAFTDTQYF; CDR3nt: TGTGCCATCAGTGGTAGTGGCGGGAGGGCCTCTGCCTTCACAGATACGCAGTATTTT
j_gene: TRBJ2-7; v_gene: TRBV4-1; abundance: NA; d_gene: NA; CDR3aa: CASSRGASGLVGYEQYF; CDR3nt: TGCGCCAGCAGCCGGGGGGCTAGCGGTCTCGTCGGCTACGAGCAGTACTTC
j_gene: TRBJ1-1; v_gene: TRBV5-4; abundance: NA; d_gene: NA; CDR3aa: CASSLQGKGTEAFF; CDR3nt: TGTGCCAGCAGCTTACAGGGAAAGGGCACTGAAGCTTTCTTT
j_gene: TRBJ1-4; v_gene: TRBV19; abundance: NA; d_gene: NA; CDR3aa: CASSTRGYEKLFF; CDR3nt: TGTGCCAGTAGTACCAGGGGTTATGAAAAACTGTTTTTT
j_gene: TRBJ2-5; v_gene: TRBV5-1; abundance: NA; d_gene: NA; CDR3aa: CASSLEGRQETQYF; CDR3nt: TGCGCCAGCAGCTTGGAAGGGAGGCAAGAGACCCAGTACTTC
j_gene: TRBJ2-7; v_gene: TRBV13; abundance: NA; d_gene: NA; CDR3aa: CASSRELEYEQYF; CDR3nt: TGTGCCAGCAGTCGGGAACTTGAATACGAGCAGTACTTC
j_gene: TRBJ2-7; v_gene: TRBV6-5; abundance: NA; d_gene: NA; CDR3aa: CASSYLRSTYEQYF; CDR3nt: TGTGCCAGCAGTTACCTTCGGTCAACCTACGAGCAGTACTTC
j_gene: TRBJ1-1; v_gene: TRBV7-2; abundance: NA; d_gene: NA; CDR3aa: CASIRGLWNTEAFF; CDR3nt: TGTGCCAGCATCAGGGGTTTGTGGAACACTGAAGCTTTCTTT
j_gene: TRBJ1-6; v_gene: TRBV7-2; abundance: NA; d_gene: NA; CDR3aa: CASSLGGIGSPLHF; CDR3nt: TGTGCCAGCAGCTTAGGAGGTATAGGTTCACCCCTCCACTTT
j_gene: TRBJ1-1; v_gene: TRBV2; abundance: NA; d_gene: NA; CDR3aa: CASGEITWVPNTEAFF; CDR3nt: TGTGCCAGCGGGGAGATCACGTGGGTGCCGAACACTGAAGCTTTCTTT
j_gene: TRBJ2-1; v_gene: TRBV27; abundance: once; d_gene: NA; CDR3aa: CASSLFRGNEQFF; CDR3nt: TGTGCCAGCAGTTTATTTAGGGGTAATGAGCAGTTCTTC
j_gene: TRBJ1-6; v_gene: TRBV19; abundance: many; d_gene: NA; CDR3aa: CASEVGGSYNSPLHF; CDR3nt: TGTGCCAGCGAAGTCGGGGGCTCCTATAATTCACCCCTCCACTTT
j_gene: TRBJ2-7; v_gene: TRBV27; abundance: NA; d_gene: NA; CDR3aa: CASSYAGGPYEQYF; CDR3nt: TGTGCCAGCAGTTACGCCGGGGGACCCTACGAGCAGTACTTC
j_gene: TRBJ2-7; v_gene: TRBV6-5; abundance: NA; d_gene: TRBD1; CDR3aa: CASGQGMAMSYEQYF; CDR3nt: TGTGCCAGCGGACAGGGGATGGCTATGTCCTACGAGCAGTACTTC
j_gene: TRBJ2-7; v_gene: TRBV21-1; abundance: few; d_gene: NA; CDR3aa: CASSRQGSYEQYF; CDR3nt: TGTGCCAGCAGCAGACAGGGCTCCTACGAGCAGTACTTC
j_gene: TRBJ1-3; v_gene: TRBV28; abundance: NA; d_gene: TRBD1; CDR3aa: CASSRRTGGGNTIYF; CDR3nt: TGTGCCAGCAGTCGTCGAACAGGGGGGGGTAACACCATATATTTT